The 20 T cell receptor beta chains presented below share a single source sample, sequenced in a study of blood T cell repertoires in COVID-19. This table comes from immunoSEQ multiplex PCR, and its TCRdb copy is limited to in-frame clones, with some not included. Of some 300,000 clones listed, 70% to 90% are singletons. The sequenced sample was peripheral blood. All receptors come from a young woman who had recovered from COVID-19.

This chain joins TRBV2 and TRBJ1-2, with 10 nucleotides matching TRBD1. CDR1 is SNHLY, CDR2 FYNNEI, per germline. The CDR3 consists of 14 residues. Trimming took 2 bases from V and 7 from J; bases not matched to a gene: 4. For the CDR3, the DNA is TGTGCCAGCAGTGAAAGGGGACAGGGGTTTGGCTACACCTTC. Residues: CASSERGQGFGYTF.

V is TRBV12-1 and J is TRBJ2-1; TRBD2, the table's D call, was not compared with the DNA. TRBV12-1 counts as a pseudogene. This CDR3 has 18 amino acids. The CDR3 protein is CASSFALPGGPTYNEQFF. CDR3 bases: TGTGCCAGCAGCTTTGCGCTACCGGGGGGGCCTACTTACAATGAGCAGTTCTTC.

The CDR3 region has the DNA TGTGCCAGCAGCCCCTCCTATGGCTACACCTTC. Amino acid sequence: CASSPSYGYTF. The chain carries TRBV28 and TRBJ1-2; no clear D. The V gene lost 6 bases and the J gene lost 4 bases, with 6 bases spanning the gap. Germline-derived CDR1 and CDR2 are MDHEN and SYDVKM. This CDR3 spans 11 amino acids.

For the CDR3, the DNA is TGTGCCAGCAGTCCGGCGGGGCGGGGGGGCTCAGAGACCCAGTACTTC. The encoded protein is CASSPAGRGGSETQYF. This rearrangement joins TRBV6-6 to TRBJ2-5; 9 positions match TRBD2. The germline CDR1 and CDR2 sequences are MNHNY and SVGAGI (reference sequence). J lost 4 bases, V lost 5 bases, and 11 bases had no gene match. The CDR3 is 16 amino acids.

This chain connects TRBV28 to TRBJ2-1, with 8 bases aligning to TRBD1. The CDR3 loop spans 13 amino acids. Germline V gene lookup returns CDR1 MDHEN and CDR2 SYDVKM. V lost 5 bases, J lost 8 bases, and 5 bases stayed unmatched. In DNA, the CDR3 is TGTGCCAGCAGTCGGACAGGGTCCTATGAGCAGTTCTTC. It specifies CASSRTGSYEQFF.

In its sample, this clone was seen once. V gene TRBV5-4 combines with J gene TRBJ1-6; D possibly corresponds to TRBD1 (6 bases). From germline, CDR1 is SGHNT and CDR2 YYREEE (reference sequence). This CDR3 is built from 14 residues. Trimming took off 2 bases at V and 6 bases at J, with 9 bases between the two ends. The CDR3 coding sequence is TGTGCCAGCAGCTTAAGGACAGTTAATTCACCCCTCCACTTT. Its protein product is CASSLRTVNSPLHF.

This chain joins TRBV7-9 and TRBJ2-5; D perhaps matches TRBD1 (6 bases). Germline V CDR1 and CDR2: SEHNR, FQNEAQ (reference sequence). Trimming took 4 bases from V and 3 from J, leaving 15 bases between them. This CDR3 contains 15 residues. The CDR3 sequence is CASSSRDNPKETQYF. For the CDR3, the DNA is TGTGCCAGCAGCTCCCGGGACAACCCGAAAGAGACCCAGTACTTC.

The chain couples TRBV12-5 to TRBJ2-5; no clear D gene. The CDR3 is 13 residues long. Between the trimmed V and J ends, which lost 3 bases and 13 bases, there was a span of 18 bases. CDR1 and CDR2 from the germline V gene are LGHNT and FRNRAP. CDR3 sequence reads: CASGLPTAFFSYF. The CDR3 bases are TGTGCTAGTGGTTTACCCACAGCTTTTTTCTCGTACTTC.

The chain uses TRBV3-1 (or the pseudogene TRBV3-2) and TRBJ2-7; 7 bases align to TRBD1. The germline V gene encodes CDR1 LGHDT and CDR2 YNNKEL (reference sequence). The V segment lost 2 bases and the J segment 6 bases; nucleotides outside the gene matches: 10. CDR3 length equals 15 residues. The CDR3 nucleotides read TGTGCCAGCAGCCAAAGGCCTCGGACAGGCCCCGAGCAGTACTTC. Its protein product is CASSQRPRTGPEQYF.

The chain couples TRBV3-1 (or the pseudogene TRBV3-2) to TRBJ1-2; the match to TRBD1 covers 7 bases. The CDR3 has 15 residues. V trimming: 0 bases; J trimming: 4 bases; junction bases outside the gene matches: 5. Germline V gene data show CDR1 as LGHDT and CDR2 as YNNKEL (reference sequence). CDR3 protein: CASSQEDRASYGYTF. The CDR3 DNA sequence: TGTGCCAGCAGCCAAGAAGACAGGGCGAGCTATGGCTACACCTTC.

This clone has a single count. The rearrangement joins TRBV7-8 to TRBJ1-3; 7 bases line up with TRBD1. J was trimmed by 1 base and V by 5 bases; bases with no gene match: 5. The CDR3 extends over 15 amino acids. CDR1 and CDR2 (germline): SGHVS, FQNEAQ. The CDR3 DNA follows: TGTGCCAGCAGCACCCAGGGGGGTTCTGGAAACACCATATATTTT. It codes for CASSTQGGSGNTIYF.

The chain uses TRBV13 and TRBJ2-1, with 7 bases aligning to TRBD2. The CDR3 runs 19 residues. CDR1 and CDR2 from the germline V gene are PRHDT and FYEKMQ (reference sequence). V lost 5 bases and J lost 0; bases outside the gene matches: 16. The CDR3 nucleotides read TGTGCCAGCAGCAATTCCTGGACGCGAGCGGGGAGCTCCTACAATGAGCAGTTCTTC. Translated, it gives CASSNSWTRAGSSYNEQFF.

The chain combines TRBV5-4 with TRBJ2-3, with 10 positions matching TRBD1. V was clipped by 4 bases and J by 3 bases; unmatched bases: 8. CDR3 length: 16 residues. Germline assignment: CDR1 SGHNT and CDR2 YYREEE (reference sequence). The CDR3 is CASSLTPGQGTDTQYF. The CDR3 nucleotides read TGTGCCAGCAGCCTAACCCCGGGACAGGGGACAGATACGCAGTATTTT.

CDR3 coding DNA: TGTGCCAGCAGTTTGAGACAGGGCTACTATGGCTACACCTTC. Its protein product is CASSLRQGYYGYTF. The rearrangement joins TRBV28 to TRBJ1-2, with 7 bases that match TRBD1. Germline trimming cut 3 bases from V and 3 bases from J; bases unmatched to any gene: 4. Germline values: CDR1 MDHEN, CDR2 SYDVKM. The CDR3 spans 14 residues.

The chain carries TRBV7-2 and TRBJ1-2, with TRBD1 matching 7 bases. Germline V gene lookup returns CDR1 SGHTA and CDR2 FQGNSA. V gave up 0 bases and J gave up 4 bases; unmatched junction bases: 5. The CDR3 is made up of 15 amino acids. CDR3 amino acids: CASSLARGRGYGYTF. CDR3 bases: TGTGCCAGCAGCTTAGCGAGGGGGCGCGGCTATGGCTACACCTTC.

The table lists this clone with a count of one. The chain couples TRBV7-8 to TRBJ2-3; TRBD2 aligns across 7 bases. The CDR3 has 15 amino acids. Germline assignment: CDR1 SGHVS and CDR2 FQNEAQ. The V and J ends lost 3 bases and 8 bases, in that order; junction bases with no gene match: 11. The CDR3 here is CASSLERGLSGTQYF. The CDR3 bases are TGTGCCAGCAGCTTGGAGCGGGGTCTCAGTGGTACGCAGTATTTT.

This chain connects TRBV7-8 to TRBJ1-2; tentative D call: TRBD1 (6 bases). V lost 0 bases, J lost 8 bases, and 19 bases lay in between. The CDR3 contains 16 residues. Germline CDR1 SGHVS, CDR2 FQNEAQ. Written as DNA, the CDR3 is TGTGCCAGCAGCTTAGCGCAGTCTGGGGGCGCGAAAGGCTACACCTTC. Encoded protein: CASSLAQSGGAKGYTF.

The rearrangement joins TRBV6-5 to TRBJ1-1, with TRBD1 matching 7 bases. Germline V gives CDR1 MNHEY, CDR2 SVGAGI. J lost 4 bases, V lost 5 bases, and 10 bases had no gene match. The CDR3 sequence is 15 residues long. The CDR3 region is CASSQIDRVTTEAFF. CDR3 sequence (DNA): TGTGCCAGCAGTCAAATTGACAGGGTAACCACTGAAGCTTTCTTT.

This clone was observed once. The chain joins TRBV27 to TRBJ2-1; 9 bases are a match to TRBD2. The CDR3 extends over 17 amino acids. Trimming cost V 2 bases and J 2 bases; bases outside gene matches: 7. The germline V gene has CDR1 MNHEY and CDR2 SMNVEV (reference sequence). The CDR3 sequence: CASSLDPSGEAYNEQFF. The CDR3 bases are TGTGCCAGCAGTTTAGACCCTAGCGGGGAAGCCTACAATGAGCAGTTCTTC.

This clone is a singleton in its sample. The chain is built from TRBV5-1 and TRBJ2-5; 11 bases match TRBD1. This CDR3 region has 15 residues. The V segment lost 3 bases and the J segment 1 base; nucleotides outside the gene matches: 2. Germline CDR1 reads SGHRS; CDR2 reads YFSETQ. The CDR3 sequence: CASSSGTGGQETQYF. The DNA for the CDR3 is TGCGCCAGCAGCTCCGGGACAGGGGGCCAAGAGACCCAGTACTTC.